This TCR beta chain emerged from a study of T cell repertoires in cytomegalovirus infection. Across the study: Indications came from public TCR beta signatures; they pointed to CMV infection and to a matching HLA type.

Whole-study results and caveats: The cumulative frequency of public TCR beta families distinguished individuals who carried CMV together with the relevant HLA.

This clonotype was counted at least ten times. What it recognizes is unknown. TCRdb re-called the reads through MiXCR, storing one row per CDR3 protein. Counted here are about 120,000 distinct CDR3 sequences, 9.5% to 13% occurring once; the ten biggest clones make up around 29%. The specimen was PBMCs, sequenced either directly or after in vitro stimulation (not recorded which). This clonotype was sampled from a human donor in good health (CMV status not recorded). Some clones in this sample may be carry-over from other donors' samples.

The CDR3 DNA sequence: TGTGCCATCACCGAGGGACTGACCAGCTCCTACAATGAGCAGTTCTTC. It is translated as CAITEGLTSSYNEQFF. The V and J genes are TRBV10-3 and TRBJ2-1; maybe TRBD2 (6 bases). Germline V lookup: CDR1 ENHRY, CDR2 SYGVKD. V shed 7 bases and J shed 0 bases, with 16 bases lying between them. The CDR3 has 16 amino acids.